The subject of this entry is one T cell receptor (beta chain). What it recognizes is unknown. CDR1 is SGHTA, CDR2 FQGTGA, per germline. The germline V and J ends were trimmed by 5 bases and 6 bases, with 10 bases remaining between them. The CDR3 consists of 13 residues. This record comes from a study of graft-versus-host responses after intestinal transplantation. Overall study findings and caveats: Present in recipient marrow, GvH clones included some that appeared first in ileum or blood.

Repertoires were generated with immunoSEQ multiplex PCR, while TCRdb's copy carries only in-frame clones and drops some. This table holds 45,000 or so clones, roughly 91% found once. The gene calls are TRBV7-3 and TRBJ2-2; a weak D match, TRBD1 (6 bases). This clonotype originated in a human patient who received an intestinal transplant, so some T cells may come from the graft donor. Sample: PBMCs, taken 524 days after transplant. CDR3 region: CASSVGGAGELFF. For the CDR3, the DNA is TGTGCCAGCAGCGTTGGGGGCGCCGGGGAGCTGTTTTTT.